A few counts support the clone carrying this T cell receptor beta chain. The target antigen is unknown. These data originate in a study of T cells in Graves' hyperthyroidism and ophthalmopathy. This CDR3 has 14 amino acids. The ends were cut back, 3 bases at V and 8 bases at J, with 13 bases in the middle. Germline V gives CDR1 MNHEY, CDR2 SMNVEV (reference sequence). Study-level findings and limits: A model of 13 V-J features distinguished ophthalmopathy from stable hyperthyroidism.

The source material, RNA transcripts, was used to amplify TCR beta CDR3 regions. The HTBI set primed first-round TCR CDR3 RT-PCR. TCRdb used MiXCR to reprocess the multiplex PCR reads, holding one entry per CDR3 protein. The data contain roughly 550,000 distinct CDR3 sequences, more than 15% of them singletons. The TCR originated in a woman aged 30 to 39 with Graves' ophthalmopathy. The J gene is TRBJ1-4, the V gene TRBV27; D possibly corresponds to TRBD1 (6 bases). Sequenced: blood. CDR3 in DNA: TGTGCCAGCAGTTTCGCAGGGGCGCAGGAAAAACTGTTTTTT. This translates into CASSFAGAQEKLFF.